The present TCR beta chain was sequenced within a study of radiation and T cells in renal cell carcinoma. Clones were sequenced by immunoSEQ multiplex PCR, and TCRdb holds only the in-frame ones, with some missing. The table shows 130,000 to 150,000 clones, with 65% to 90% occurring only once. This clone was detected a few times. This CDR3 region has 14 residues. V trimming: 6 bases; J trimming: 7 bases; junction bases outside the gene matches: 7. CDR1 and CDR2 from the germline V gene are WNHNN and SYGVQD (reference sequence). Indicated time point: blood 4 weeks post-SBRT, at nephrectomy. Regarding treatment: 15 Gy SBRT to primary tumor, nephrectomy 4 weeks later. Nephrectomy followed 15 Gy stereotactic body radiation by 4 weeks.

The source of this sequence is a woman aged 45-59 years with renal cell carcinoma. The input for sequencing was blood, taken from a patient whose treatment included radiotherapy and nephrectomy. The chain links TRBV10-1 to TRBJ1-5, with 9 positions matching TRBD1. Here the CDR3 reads CASSADRGRQPQHF. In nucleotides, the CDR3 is TGCGCCAGCAGCGCGGACAGGGGACGACAGCCCCAGCATTTT.